Sequencing of this T cell receptor (beta chain) was carried out in a study of patients and donors after allogeneic stem cell transplantation (dated by TCRdb to between 2020 and 2021). The CDR3 sequence holds 16 residues, the cysteine and phenylalanine included. Just the 48-base CDR3 DNA is kept, in frame starting at base 1. The V and J ends are trimmed by 3 bases and 7 bases, leaving 22 bases between them. CDR1 LNHDA and CDR2 SQIVND are derived from the germline V gene (reference sequence). Libraries were prepared through RT-PCR. The listed sequencing device is NextSeq 550. Using fastp at Q25 and MiXCR, TCRdb reprocessed the public reads and kept productive beta chains. Rows merge per CDR3 protein into single entries with the most common DNA and genes. The sample table contains 800,000 to 1,000,000 distinct CDR3 sequences; only one count was recorded for roughly 17% of them. The ten most abundant clones make up around 6% of the sample.

This clonotype has just a few counts. Its binding antigen is unknown. One base away there is no much larger clone; base qualities are not given. The chain is assembled from TRBV19 and TRBJ2-7, with the D gene not confidently named. The TCR originated in a human donor who was either an allogeneic HSCT recipient or a stem cell or donor lymphocyte infusion donor (not recorded which). It is not recorded whose cells these are; they may come from a transplant donor. The material sequenced was blood, either unsorted or a sorted T cell fraction (not recorded which). The bases read TGTGCCAGTAGTATTTCTGGAACACGTCCCTCGGGTGAGCAGTACTTC. It encodes CASSISGTRPSGEQYF.